The rows below give T cell receptor beta chains drawn from one sample of a study of monozygotic twins with inflammatory bowel disease. Each CDR3 protein gets one entry in TCRdb, which reprocessed the 5' RACE reads and gives no DNA. Recorded for this sample: around 210,000 distinct CDR3 sequences. Sequencing used blood. The receptors come from a human donor with ulcerative colitis or Crohn's disease, or a healthy co-twin of an affected twin (not recorded which). The CDR3 runs from the conserved cysteine through the conserved F or W. Fields, in order: J gene, V gene, CDR3 protein.

J gene: TRBJ2-6
V gene: TRBV29-1
CDR3 protein: CSVSKGLGANVLTF

J gene: TRBJ2-2
V gene: TRBV27
CDR3 protein: CASSLVWRAGELFF

J gene: TRBJ1-1
V gene: TRBV12-3/TRBV12-4
CDR3 protein: CASSFGGTEAFF

J gene: TRBJ2-1
V gene: TRBV23-1
CDR3 protein: CAITRREATYNERFF

J gene: TRBJ2-1
V gene: TRBV5-1
CDR3 protein: CASSFTSGRTNEQFF

J gene: TRBJ2-7
V gene: TRBV2
CDR3 protein: CASSDERRQYF

J gene: TRBJ2-7
V gene: TRBV5-1
CDR3 protein: CASSSGPYEQYF

J gene: TRBJ2-1
V gene: TRBV4-1
CDR3 protein: CASSPYLAGYYNEQFF

J gene: TRBJ2-3
V gene: TRBV7-6
CDR3 protein: CASSQHRGAKASTDTQYF

J gene: TRBJ2-3
V gene: TRBV7-9
CDR3 protein: CASSISGRGSDTQYF

J gene: TRBJ1-5
V gene: TRBV7-2
CDR3 protein: CASQEDSNQPQHF

J gene: TRBJ2-1
V gene: TRBV3-1
CDR3 protein: CASSQRGLAGAYNEQFF

J gene: TRBJ2-3
V gene: TRBV7-9
CDR3 protein: CASSLKTDTQYF

J gene: TRBJ2-2
V gene: TRBV19
CDR3 protein: CASQSWRWELFF

J gene: TRBJ1-6
V gene: TRBV6-1
CDR3 protein: CASTPRQGWSYNSPLHF

J gene: TRBJ2-7
V gene: TRBV7-9
CDR3 protein: CASGRGQASYEQYF

J gene: TRBJ2-3
V gene: TRBV11-2
CDR3 protein: CASSSRLAGMGDTQYF

J gene: TRBJ1-1
V gene: TRBV2
CDR3 protein: CAIDRDSMNTEAFF

J gene: TRBJ2-1
V gene: TRBV20-1
CDR3 protein: CSASGMGDRSYEQFF

J gene: TRBJ2-7
V gene: TRBV7-2
CDR3 protein: CASSFGQGDEQYF

J gene: TRBJ2-5
V gene: TRBV12-3/TRBV12-4
CDR3 protein: CASSPGTGMETQYF

J gene: TRBJ1-3
V gene: TRBV12-3/TRBV12-4
CDR3 protein: CASNLGGNTIYF

J gene: TRBJ2-3
V gene: TRBV7-9
CDR3 protein: CASSLERAWGQYF

J gene: TRBJ2-1
V gene: TRBV7-2
CDR3 protein: CASSRLNEQFF

J gene: TRBJ2-7
V gene: TRBV10-3
CDR3 protein: CAISESSGTSSGEQYF

J gene: TRBJ2-3
V gene: TRBV7-8
CDR3 protein: CASTKGSGRFTDTQYF

J gene: TRBJ2-3
V gene: TRBV20-1
CDR3 protein: CSARDLRQLTDTQYF

J gene: TRBJ2-2
V gene: TRBV7-3
CDR3 protein: CASSSQGITGELFF

J gene: TRBJ2-1
V gene: TRBV18
CDR3 protein: CASSPPGGNPYNEQFF

J gene: TRBJ1-3
V gene: TRBV6-2/TRBV6-3
CDR3 protein: CASSYFTIWEETGNTIYF

J gene: TRBJ2-3
V gene: TRBV21-1
CDR3 protein: CASSKEGQPTDTQYF

J gene: TRBJ1-5
V gene: TRBV27
CDR3 protein: CASSPGQGRQPQHF

J gene: TRBJ2-3
V gene: TRBV7-9
CDR3 protein: CASSPPGTPTWYF

J gene: TRBJ2-1
V gene: TRBV28
CDR3 protein: CASSPGTQGHEQFF

J gene: TRBJ2-7
V gene: TRBV4-2
CDR3 protein: CASSQDKGALYEQYF

J gene: TRBJ2-3
V gene: TRBV5-1
CDR3 protein: CASSQTTSGGADTQYF

J gene: TRBJ2-5
V gene: TRBV12-3/TRBV12-4
CDR3 protein: CASSPVGGTQYF

J gene: TRBJ2-1
V gene: TRBV14
CDR3 protein: CASSQALVTEQFF

J gene: TRBJ1-1
V gene: TRBV18
CDR3 protein: CASSLTVDLEAFF

J gene: TRBJ2-7
V gene: TRBV7-2
CDR3 protein: CASRLGGQGGEQYF

J gene: TRBJ2-7
V gene: TRBV5-1
CDR3 protein: CASSLGQGAGIYEQYF

J gene: TRBJ1-1
V gene: TRBV7-2
CDR3 protein: CASSLGASNTEAFF

J gene: TRBJ2-1
V gene: TRBV24-1
CDR3 protein: CATSAAIPGSEQFF

J gene: TRBJ1-5
V gene: TRBV6-2/TRBV6-3
CDR3 protein: CASSYYAARTAWEQPQHF

J gene: TRBJ2-1
V gene: TRBV6-5
CDR3 protein: CASSYSRNNNEQFF

J gene: TRBJ2-3
V gene: TRBV12-3/TRBV12-4
CDR3 protein: CASSFRGGQDTQYF

J gene: TRBJ2-2
V gene: TRBV7-2
CDR3 protein: CASSPTGSYTGELFF

J gene: TRBJ2-7
V gene: TRBV20-1
CDR3 protein: CSVIRSLTYEQYF

J gene: TRBJ2-1
V gene: TRBV25-1
CDR3 protein: CASSESAKPYNEQFF

J gene: TRBJ1-1
V gene: TRBV9
CDR3 protein: CASSVSPMNEAFF

J gene: TRBJ1-4
V gene: TRBV6-6
CDR3 protein: CASSYSITVEKLFF

J gene: TRBJ2-1
V gene: TRBV20-1
CDR3 protein: CSARWGLINEQFF

J gene: TRBJ2-6
V gene: TRBV7-2
CDR3 protein: CASSYRGGGANVLTF

J gene: TRBJ1-1
V gene: TRBV12-3/TRBV12-4
CDR3 protein: CASSFRGGGNTEAFF